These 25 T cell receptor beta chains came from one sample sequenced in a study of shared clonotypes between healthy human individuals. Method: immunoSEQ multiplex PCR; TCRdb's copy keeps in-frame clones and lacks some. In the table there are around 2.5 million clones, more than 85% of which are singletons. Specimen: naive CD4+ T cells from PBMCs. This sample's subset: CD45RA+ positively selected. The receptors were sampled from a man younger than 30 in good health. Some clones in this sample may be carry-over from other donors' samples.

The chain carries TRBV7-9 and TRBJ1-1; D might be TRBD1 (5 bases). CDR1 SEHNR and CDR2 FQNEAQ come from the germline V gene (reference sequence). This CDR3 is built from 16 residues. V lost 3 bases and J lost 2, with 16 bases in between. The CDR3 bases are TGTGCCAGCAGCTTTTTCACCGCACAGGCCAACACTGAAGCTTTCTTT. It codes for CASSFFTAQANTEAFF.

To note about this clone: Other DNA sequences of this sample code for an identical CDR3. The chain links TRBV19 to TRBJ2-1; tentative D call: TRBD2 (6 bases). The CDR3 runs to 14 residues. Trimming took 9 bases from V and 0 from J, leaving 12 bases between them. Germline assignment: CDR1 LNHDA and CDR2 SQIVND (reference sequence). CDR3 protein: CASRRGNSYNEQFF. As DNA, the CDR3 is TGTGCCAGCCGGCGGGGCAACTCCTACAATGAGCAGTTCTTC. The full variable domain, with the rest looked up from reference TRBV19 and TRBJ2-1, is DGGITQSPKYLFRKEGQNVTLSCEQNLNHDAMYWYRQDPGQGLRLIYYSQIVNDFQKGDIAEGYSVSREKKESFPLTVTSAQKNPTAFYLCASRRGNSYNEQFFGPGTRLTVL.

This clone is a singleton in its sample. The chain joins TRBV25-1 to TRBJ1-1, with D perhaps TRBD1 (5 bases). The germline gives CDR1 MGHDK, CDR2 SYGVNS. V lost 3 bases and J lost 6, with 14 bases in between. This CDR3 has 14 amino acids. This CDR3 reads CASSEGGVGAEAFF. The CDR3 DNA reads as TGTGCCAGCAGTGAGGGTGGGGTAGGGGCTGAAGCTTTCTTT.

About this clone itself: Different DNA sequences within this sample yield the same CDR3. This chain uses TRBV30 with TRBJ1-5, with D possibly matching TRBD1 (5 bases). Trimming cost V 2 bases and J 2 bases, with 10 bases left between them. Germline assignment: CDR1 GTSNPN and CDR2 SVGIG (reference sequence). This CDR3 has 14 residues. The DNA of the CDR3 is TGTGCCTGGAGTCCAGGAGGGGGCAATCAGCCCCAGCATTTT. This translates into CAWSPGGGNQPQHF.

CDR3 region: CASSLRREPGLAKTQYF. Here the CDR3 DNA reads TGTGCCAGCAGTTTAAGGAGGGAACCGGGACTAGCGAAGACCCAGTACTTC. The rearrangement links TRBV27 to TRBJ2-5, with TRBD2 identical over 10 bases. The CDR3 contains 17 residues. Germline V gives CDR1 MNHEY, CDR2 SMNVEV (reference sequence). The junction had 12 bases not matched to a gene; V was cut back by 2 bases and J by 6 bases.

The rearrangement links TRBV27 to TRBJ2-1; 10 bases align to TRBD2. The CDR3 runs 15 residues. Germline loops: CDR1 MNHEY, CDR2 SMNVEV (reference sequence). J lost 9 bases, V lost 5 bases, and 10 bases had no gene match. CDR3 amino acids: CASSPLLAGVSEQFF. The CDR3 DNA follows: TGTGCCAGCAGTCCCCTCCTAGCGGGAGTTAGTGAGCAGTTCTTC.

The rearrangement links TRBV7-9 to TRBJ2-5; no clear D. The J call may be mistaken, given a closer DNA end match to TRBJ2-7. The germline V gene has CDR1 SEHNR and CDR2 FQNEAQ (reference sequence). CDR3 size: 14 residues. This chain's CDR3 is CASSYSRHSYEQYF. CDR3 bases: TGTGCCAGCAGCTACTCTCGGCACTCCTACGAGCAGTACTTC.

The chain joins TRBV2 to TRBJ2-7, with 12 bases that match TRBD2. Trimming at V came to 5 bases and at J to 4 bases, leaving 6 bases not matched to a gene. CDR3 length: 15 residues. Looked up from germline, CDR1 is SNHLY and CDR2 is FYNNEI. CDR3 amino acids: CASSPTSGRKYEQYF. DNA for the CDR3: TGTGCCAGCAGTCCGACTAGCGGGAGAAAATACGAGCAGTACTTC.

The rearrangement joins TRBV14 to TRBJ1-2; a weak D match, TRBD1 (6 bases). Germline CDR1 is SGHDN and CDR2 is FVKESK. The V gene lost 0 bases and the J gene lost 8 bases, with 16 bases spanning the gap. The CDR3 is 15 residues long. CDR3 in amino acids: CASSQDLDSPRGYTF. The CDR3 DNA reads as TGTGCCAGCAGCCAAGATCTGGACAGTCCCCGCGGCTACACCTTC.

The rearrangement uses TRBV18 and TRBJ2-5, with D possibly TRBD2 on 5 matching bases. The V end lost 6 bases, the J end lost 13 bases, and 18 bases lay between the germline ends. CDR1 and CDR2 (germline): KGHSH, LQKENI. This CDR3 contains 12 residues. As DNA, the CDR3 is TGTGCCAGCTCTCCTGGGAGAACAGATTGGTACTTC. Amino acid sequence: CASSPGRTDWYF.

For the CDR3, the DNA is TGTGCCAGCAGCTCGGTCGGGACAGCCCAAGAGACCCAGTACTTC. Amino acids: CASSSVGTAQETQYF. This sequence joins TRBV11-1 and TRBJ2-5, with 7 bases aligning to TRBD1. The germline V gene encodes CDR1 SGHAT and CDR2 FQDESV (reference sequence). The CDR3 length is 15 residues. V gave up 4 bases and J gave up 1 base; unmatched junction bases: 6. Variable domain in full (rest from reference TRBV11-1 and TRBJ2-5): EAEVAQSPRYKITEKSQAVAFWCDPISGHATLYWYRQILGQGPELLVQFQDESVVDDSQLPKDRFSAERLKGVDSTLKIQPAELGDSAMYLCASSSVGTAQETQYFGPGTRLLVL.

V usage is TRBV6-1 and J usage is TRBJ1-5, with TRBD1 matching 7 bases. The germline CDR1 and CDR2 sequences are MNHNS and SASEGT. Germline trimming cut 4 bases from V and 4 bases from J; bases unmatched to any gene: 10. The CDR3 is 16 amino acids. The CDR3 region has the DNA TGTGCCAGCAGTGCACAACCGGGACAGAGGAATCAGCCCCAGCATTTT. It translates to CASSAQPGQRNQPQHF.

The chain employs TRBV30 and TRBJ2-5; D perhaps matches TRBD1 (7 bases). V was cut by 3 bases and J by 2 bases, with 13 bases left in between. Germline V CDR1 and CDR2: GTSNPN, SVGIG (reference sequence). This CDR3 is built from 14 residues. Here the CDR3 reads CAWSGGQPQETQYF. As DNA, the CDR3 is TGTGCCTGGAGCGGGGGACAGCCGCAAGAGACCCAGTACTTC.

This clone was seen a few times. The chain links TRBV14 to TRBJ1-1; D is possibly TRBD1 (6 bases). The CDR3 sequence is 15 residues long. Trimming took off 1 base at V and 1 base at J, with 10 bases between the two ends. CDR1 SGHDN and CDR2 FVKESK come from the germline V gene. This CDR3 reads CASSQARGGNTEAFF. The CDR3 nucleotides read TGTGCCAGCAGCCAAGCAAGAGGGGGGAACACTGAAGCTTTCTTT.

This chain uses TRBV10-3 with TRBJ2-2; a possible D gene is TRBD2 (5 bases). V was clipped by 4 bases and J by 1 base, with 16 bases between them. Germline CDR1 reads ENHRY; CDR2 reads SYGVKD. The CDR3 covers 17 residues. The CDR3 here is CAISGRPSNRNTGELFF. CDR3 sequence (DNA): TGTGCCATCAGTGGTCGGCCTAGCAACCGGAACACCGGGGAGCTGTTTTTT.

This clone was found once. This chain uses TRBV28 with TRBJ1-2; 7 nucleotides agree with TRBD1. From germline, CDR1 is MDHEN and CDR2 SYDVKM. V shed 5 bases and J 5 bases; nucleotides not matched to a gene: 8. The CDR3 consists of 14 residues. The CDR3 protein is CASSRMTGPYGYTF. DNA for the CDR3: TGTGCCAGCAGTCGGATGACAGGGCCATATGGCTACACCTTC.

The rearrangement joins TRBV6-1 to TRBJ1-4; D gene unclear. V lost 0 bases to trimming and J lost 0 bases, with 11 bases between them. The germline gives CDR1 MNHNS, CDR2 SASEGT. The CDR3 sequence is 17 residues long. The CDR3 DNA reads TGTGCCAGCAGTGAAGCCCAGGCGCATGCAACTAATGAAAAACTGTTTTTT. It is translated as CASSEAQAHATNEKLFF.

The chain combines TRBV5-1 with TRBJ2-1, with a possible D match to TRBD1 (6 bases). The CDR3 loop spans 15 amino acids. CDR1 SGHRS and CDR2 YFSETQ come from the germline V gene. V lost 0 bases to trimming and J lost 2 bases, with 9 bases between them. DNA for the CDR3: TGCGCCAGCAGCTTGGCACCAGGGGCCTACAATGAGCAGTTCTTC. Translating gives CASSLAPGAYNEQFF.

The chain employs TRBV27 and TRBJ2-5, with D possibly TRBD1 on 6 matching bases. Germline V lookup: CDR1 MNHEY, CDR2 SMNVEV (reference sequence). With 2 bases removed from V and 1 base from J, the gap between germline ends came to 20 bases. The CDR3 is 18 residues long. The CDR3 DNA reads TGTGCCAGCAGTTTAGGGGGCGACTCATCGGGACCCCAAGAGACCCAGTACTTC. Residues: CASSLGGDSSGPQETQYF.

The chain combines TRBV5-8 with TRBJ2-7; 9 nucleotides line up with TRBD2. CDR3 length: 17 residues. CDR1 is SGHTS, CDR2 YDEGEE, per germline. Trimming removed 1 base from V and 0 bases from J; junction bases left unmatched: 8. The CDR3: CASSLNSGSGSSYEQYF. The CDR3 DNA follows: TGTGCCAGCAGCTTGAATAGCGGGAGCGGCAGCTCCTACGAGCAGTACTTC.

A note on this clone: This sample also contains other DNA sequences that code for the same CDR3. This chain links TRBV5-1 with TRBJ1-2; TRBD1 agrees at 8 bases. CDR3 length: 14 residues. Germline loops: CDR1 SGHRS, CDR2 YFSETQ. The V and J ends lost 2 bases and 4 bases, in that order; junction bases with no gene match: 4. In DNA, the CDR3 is TGCGCCAGCAGCTTAGGACAGGGTGGCTATGGCTACACCTTC. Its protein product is CASSLGQGGYGYTF.

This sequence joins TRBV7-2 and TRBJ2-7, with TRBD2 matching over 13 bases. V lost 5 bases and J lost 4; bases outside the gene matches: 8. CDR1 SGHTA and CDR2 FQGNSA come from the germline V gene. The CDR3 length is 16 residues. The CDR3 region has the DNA TGTGCCAGCAGCGCAAGGACTAGCGGGAGCAGGTACGAGCAGTACTTC. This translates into CASSARTSGSRYEQYF.

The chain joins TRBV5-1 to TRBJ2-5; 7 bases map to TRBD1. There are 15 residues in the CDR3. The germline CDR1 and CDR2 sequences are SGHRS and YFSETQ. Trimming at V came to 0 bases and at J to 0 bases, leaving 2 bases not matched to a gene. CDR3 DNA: TGCGCCAGCAGCTTGGGACAGGGTTACCAAGAGACCCAGTACTTC. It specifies CASSLGQGYQETQYF. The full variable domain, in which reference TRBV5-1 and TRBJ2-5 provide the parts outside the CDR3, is KAGVTQTPRYLIKTRGQQVTLSCSPISGHRSVSWYQQTPGQGLQFLFEYFSETQRNKGNFPGRFSGRQFSNSRSEMNVSTLELGDSALYLCASSLGQGYQETQYFGPGTRLLVL.

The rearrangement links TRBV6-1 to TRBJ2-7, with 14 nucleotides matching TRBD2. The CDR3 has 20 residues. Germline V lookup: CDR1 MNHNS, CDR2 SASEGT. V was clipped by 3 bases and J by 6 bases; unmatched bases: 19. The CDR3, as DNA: TGTGCCAGCAGTGACCCCGGGACTAGCGGGAGCCGGCTACTACTACGCGAGCAGTACTTC. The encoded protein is CASSDPGTSGSRLLLREQYF.

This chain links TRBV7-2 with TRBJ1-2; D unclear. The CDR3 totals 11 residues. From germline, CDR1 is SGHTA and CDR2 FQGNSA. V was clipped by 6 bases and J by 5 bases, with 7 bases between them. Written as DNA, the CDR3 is TGTGCCAGCAGTAGGGAATATGGCTACACCTTC. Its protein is CASSREYGYTF.